A selection of T cell receptor beta chains follows, all from one sample in a study of cytomegalovirus exposure and HLA in healthy donors. Data came from immunoSEQ multiplex PCR; TCRdb stores just in-frame clones and leaves some out. The repertoire has 150,000 or so clones, about 82% of them found once; the top ten carry 2.1%. The sample comprised PBMCs. The source is a human donor in good health. Each CDR3 is given with its conserved first and last residue. The D gene is left open where the match is weak. Only some rows state a clone size, as once, few, many or a class for expanded clones.

CDR3 DNA: TGTGCCAGCAGACTTACGACAGGGAGTAGGGAAAAACTGTTTTTT
CDR3 protein: CASRLTTGSREKLFF
clone size: once
CDR3 length: 15
J gene: TRBJ1-4
D gene: TRBD1
V gene: TRBV6-6

CDR3 DNA: TGTGCCAGCAGCGTCGGGACAGGGGCGGGGCTTGCAACTAATGAAAAACTGTTTTTT
CDR3 protein: CASSVGTGAGLATNEKLFF
clone size: NA
CDR3 length: 19
J gene: TRBJ1-4
D gene: TRBD1
V gene: TRBV9

CDR3 DNA: TGTGCCAGCAGGGTGCGGGAGGGCCCAAACTCCCAGAATGAGCAGTTCTTC
CDR3 protein: CASRVREGPNSQNEQFF
clone size: NA
CDR3 length: 17
J gene: TRBJ2-1
D gene: TRBD2
V gene: TRBV7-8

CDR3 DNA: TGCAGCGTTGAACTAAGCATAGGGACAGGGGGCGCGGGGGCCAACGTCCTGACTTTC
CDR3 protein: CSVELSIGTGGAGANVLTF
clone size: NA
CDR3 length: 19
J gene: TRBJ2-6
D gene: TRBD1
V gene: TRBV29-1

CDR3 DNA: TGTGCCAGTAGTATTAATGCGTACACTGAAGCTTTCTTT
CDR3 protein: CASSINAYTEAFF
clone size: once
CDR3 length: 13
J gene: TRBJ1-1
D gene: NA
V gene: TRBV19

CDR3 DNA: TGCGCCAGCAGCTTTCAGGATAATTCACCCCTCCACTTT
CDR3 protein: CASSFQDNSPLHF
clone size: NA
CDR3 length: 13
J gene: TRBJ1-6
D gene: NA
V gene: TRBV5-1

CDR3 DNA: TGTGCCAGCAGTTCGCCTCCTGGCAGGGGGGACACTGAAGCTTTCTTT
CDR3 protein: CASSSPPGRGDTEAFF
clone size: NA
CDR3 length: 16
J gene: TRBJ1-1
D gene: TRBD1
V gene: TRBV27

CDR3 DNA: TGCGCCAGCAGCTTTGGACAGTCTAGGTCCGCTGAAGCTTTCTTT
CDR3 protein: CASSFGQSRSAEAFF
clone size: NA
CDR3 length: 15
J gene: TRBJ1-1
D gene: NA
V gene: TRBV5-1

CDR3 DNA: TGTGCCAGCAGCCCGGGCGGTAGGGGTGGAGAAAAACTGTTTTTT
CDR3 protein: CASSPGGRGGEKLFF
clone size: NA
CDR3 length: 15
J gene: TRBJ1-4
D gene: NA
V gene: TRBV7-9

CDR3 DNA: TGTGCCTGGAGAGAAGGACAGGGGGGCCTTTCCGACGAGCAGTACTTC
CDR3 protein: CAWREGQGGLSDEQYF
clone size: NA
CDR3 length: 16
J gene: TRBJ2-7
D gene: TRBD1
V gene: TRBV30

CDR3 DNA: TGTGCCTGGAGTGTAGGGGGGGGGCTAGACGAGCAGTACTTC
CDR3 protein: CAWSVGGGLDEQYF
clone size: NA
CDR3 length: 14
J gene: TRBJ2-7
D gene: NA
V gene: TRBV30

CDR3 DNA: TGTGCCAGCAGTTACTCGTATCAGACAGACTATGGCTACACCTTC
CDR3 protein: CASSYSYQTDYGYTF
clone size: NA
CDR3 length: 15
J gene: TRBJ1-2
D gene: NA
V gene: TRBV6-5

CDR3 DNA: TGTGCCAGCAGCCCACGGACAGGGGGCTTAGGCTACACCTTC
CDR3 protein: CASSPRTGGLGYTF
clone size: NA
CDR3 length: 14
J gene: TRBJ1-2
D gene: TRBD1
V gene: TRBV5-4

CDR3 DNA: TGCAGCGCAGACAGGGTATTGGTGGAGACCCAGTACTTC
CDR3 protein: CSADRVLVETQYF
clone size: NA
CDR3 length: 13
J gene: TRBJ2-5
D gene: TRBD1
V gene: TRBV29-1

CDR3 DNA: TGTGCCAGCAGTTCTATAGGGGTTTGGGAGACCCAGTACTTC
CDR3 protein: CASSSIGVWETQYF
clone size: NA
CDR3 length: 14
J gene: TRBJ2-5
D gene: NA
V gene: TRBV6-5

CDR3 DNA: TGTGCCAGCAGCAGACTAGCGGGTGGCAGAATTACCTACGAGCAGTACTTC
CDR3 protein: CASSRLAGGRITYEQYF
clone size: NA
CDR3 length: 17
J gene: TRBJ2-7
D gene: TRBD2
V gene: TRBV11-2

CDR3 DNA: TGTGCCAGCAGCTTAGGGATGGACTCTAACTCCTACGAGCAGTACTTC
CDR3 protein: CASSLGMDSNSYEQYF
clone size: few
CDR3 length: 16
J gene: TRBJ2-7
D gene: NA
V gene: TRBV5-4

CDR3 DNA: TGTGCCAGCCGGAAGACAGGGAACACAGATACGCAGTATTTT
CDR3 protein: CASRKTGNTDTQYF
clone size: NA
CDR3 length: 14
J gene: TRBJ2-3
D gene: TRBD1
V gene: TRBV25-1

CDR3 DNA: TGTGCCAGTAGTATTGGGCAGGGGGCCAGCACAGATACGCAGTATTTT
CDR3 protein: CASSIGQGASTDTQYF
clone size: few
CDR3 length: 16
J gene: TRBJ2-3
D gene: TRBD1
V gene: TRBV19

CDR3 DNA: TGCAGCGTCTATCCGGGACAGGTTAACAATGAGCAGTTCTTC
CDR3 protein: CSVYPGQVNNEQFF
clone size: NA
CDR3 length: 14
J gene: TRBJ2-1
D gene: TRBD1
V gene: TRBV29-1

CDR3 DNA: TGTGCCAGTAGCTATCCCGACAGAAGACCCCTCCACTTT
CDR3 protein: CASSYPDRRPLHF
clone size: NA
CDR3 length: 13
J gene: TRBJ1-6
D gene: NA
V gene: TRBV19

CDR3 DNA: TGTGCCAGCAGTCCCAGGAATCGCTACGAGCAGTACTTC
CDR3 protein: CASSPRNRYEQYF
clone size: NA
CDR3 length: 13
J gene: TRBJ2-7
D gene: NA
V gene: TRBV27

CDR3 DNA: TGTGCCAGCAGCTCCGGAAGCGGGAGATGGGTCAATGAGCAGTTCTTC
CDR3 protein: CASSSGSGRWVNEQFF
clone size: NA
CDR3 length: 16
J gene: TRBJ2-1
D gene: TRBD2
V gene: TRBV11-2

CDR3 DNA: TGTGCCAGCAGTTCCAGACAGGACTACACTGAAGCTTTCTTT
CDR3 protein: CASSSRQDYTEAFF
clone size: once
CDR3 length: 14
J gene: TRBJ1-1
D gene: NA
V gene: TRBV28

CDR3 DNA: TGTGCCAGTAGTTGGGACAGGGGGAGCACCGGGGAGCTGTTTTTT
CDR3 protein: CASSWDRGSTGELFF
clone size: NA
CDR3 length: 15
J gene: TRBJ2-2
D gene: TRBD1
V gene: TRBV19

CDR3 DNA: TGTGCCAGTAGTCTGGGCAGAGAATACGAGCAGTACTTC
CDR3 protein: CASSLGREYEQYF
clone size: once
CDR3 length: 13
J gene: TRBJ2-7
D gene: NA
V gene: TRBV19

CDR3 DNA: TGTGCCAGCAGCTCGGGACTAGCAGAACAAGAGACCCAGTACTTC
CDR3 protein: CASSSGLAEQETQYF
clone size: NA
CDR3 length: 15
J gene: TRBJ2-5
D gene: TRBD2
V gene: TRBV11-3

CDR3 DNA: TGTGCCAGCAGCCCGGGACTAGCTCGCGAGCAGTACTTC
CDR3 protein: CASSPGLAREQYF
clone size: NA
CDR3 length: 13
J gene: TRBJ2-7
D gene: TRBD2
V gene: TRBV28

CDR3 DNA: TGTGCCAGCTCACCGGGCGGGACAGGGCCTAGCAATCAGCCCCAGCATTTT
CDR3 protein: CASSPGGTGPSNQPQHF
clone size: NA
CDR3 length: 17
J gene: TRBJ1-5
D gene: TRBD1
V gene: TRBV18

CDR3 DNA: TGTGCCACCAGCAGAGATTCTGGGAGACGATACACTGAAGCTTTCTTT
CDR3 protein: CATSRDSGRRYTEAFF
clone size: NA
CDR3 length: 16
J gene: TRBJ1-1
D gene: NA
V gene: TRBV15

CDR3 DNA: TGTGCCAGCAGATCCGGGACAGTTAATCAGCCCCAGCATTTT
CDR3 protein: CASRSGTVNQPQHF
clone size: NA
CDR3 length: 14
J gene: TRBJ1-5
D gene: TRBD1
V gene: TRBV27

CDR3 DNA: TGCAGCGCTGACGGAGACAGGGGAACGGAACGAAATGAGCAGTTCTTC
CDR3 protein: CSADGDRGTERNEQFF
clone size: NA
CDR3 length: 16
J gene: TRBJ2-1
D gene: TRBD1
V gene: TRBV29-1

CDR3 DNA: TGTGCCAGCAGGGGGGGGGCGCTGCTGAGAGATGAGCAGTTCTTC
CDR3 protein: CASRGGALLRDEQFF
clone size: NA
CDR3 length: 15
J gene: TRBJ2-1
D gene: NA
V gene: TRBV6-5

CDR3 DNA: TGTGCCAGCATGTCCAGGGAGAACACTGAAGCTTTCTTT
CDR3 protein: CASMSRENTEAFF
clone size: NA
CDR3 length: 13
J gene: TRBJ1-1
D gene: NA
V gene: TRBV2

CDR3 DNA: TGCGCCAGCAGCGGGGGGACAGGGGGAGACACTGAAGCTTTCTTT
CDR3 protein: CASSGGTGGDTEAFF
clone size: NA
CDR3 length: 15
J gene: TRBJ1-1
D gene: TRBD1
V gene: TRBV5-1

CDR3 DNA: TGTGCCAGCAGCTTAATAAACACAAACACCGGGGAGCTGTTTTTT
CDR3 protein: CASSLINTNTGELFF
clone size: NA
CDR3 length: 15
J gene: TRBJ2-2
D gene: NA
V gene: TRBV7-3

CDR3 DNA: TGCGCCGGTGGGACAGGAGAAGCTTTCTTT
CDR3 protein: CAGGTGEAFF
clone size: NA
CDR3 length: 10
J gene: TRBJ1-1
D gene: TRBD1
V gene: TRBV5-1

CDR3 DNA: TGTGCCAGCAGTTTCGCGGGGGAGGGAGAAGAGACCCAGTACTTC
CDR3 protein: CASSFAGEGEETQYF
clone size: NA
CDR3 length: 15
J gene: TRBJ2-5
D gene: TRBD2
V gene: TRBV28